The rows below give T cell receptor beta chains drawn from one sample of a study of molecular identifiers for immune sequencing clone quantification. TCRdb itself ran the PCR reads through MiXCR, one entry per CDR3 protein. The sample records under 600,000 distinct CDR3 sequences, about a fifth being singletons. Sequenced: naive CD8+ T cells from blood, with Jurkat cell RNA spiked in. Receptors were obtained from a human donor in good health. Some libraries in this study had Jurkat cell RNA spiked in. The CDR3 runs from the conserved cysteine through the conserved F or W. D genes are given only for firm matches. Only part of the rows carry a size: once, few, many, or a class if the clone is expanded.

clone size,D gene,V gene,J gene,CDR3 DNA,CDR3 protein
-,-,TRBV4-1,TRBJ1-3,TGCGCCAGCAGCCAAGTTGCCGGGGCTGGAAACACCATATGTTTT,CASSQVAGAGNTICF
many,TRBD1,TRBV12-3/TRBV12-4,TRBJ2-7,TGTGCCAGCAGTGGGGACAGGACCACCTACGAGCAGTACTTC,CASSGDRTTYEQYF
-,-,TRBV14,TRBJ2-3,TGTGCCAGCAGCCAAGACTCTCCCACAGATACGCAGTATTTT,CASSQDSPTDTQYF
-,-,TRBV12-3/TRBV12-4,TRBJ1-2,TGTGCCAGCAGTCATTCGGACATCGGCTACACCTTC,CASSHSDIGYTF
-,-,TRBV11-2,TRBJ1-1,TGTGCCAGCAGCCCCATACCTTACGTTAGTGAAGCTTTCTTT,CASSPIPYVSEAFF
many,TRBD1,TRBV6-5,TRBJ2-7,TGTGCCAGCGGACCGGGACAGAACTACGAGCAGTACTTC,CASGPGQNYEQYF
few,-,TRBV7-9,TRBJ1-6,TGTGCCAGCAGCCCAGAAAGGGGTTCACCCCTCCACTTT,CASSPERGSPLHF
few,-,TRBV30,TRBJ2-6,TGTGCCTACGCAGAGCCTGGGGCCAACGTCCTGACTTTC,CAYAEPGANVLTF
many,-,TRBV6-5,TRBJ1-2,TGTGCCAGCAGTTACTCGCCAGGGATTGGCTACACCTTC,CASSYSPGIGYTF
many,TRBD2,TRBV4-1,TRBJ2-1,TGCGCCAGCAGCCAAGATCCAGCGGGAGGCTATGAGCAGTTCTTC,CASSQDPAGGYEQFF
few,TRBD1,TRBV4-1,TRBJ2-7,TGCGCCAGCAGCCAAGAATACTTGACAGGGGGGCAGTACTTC,CASSQEYLTGGQYF
few,TRBD1,TRBV11-2,TRBJ2-3,TGTGCCAGCCAAAGGACAGGGCTCCCCGGAGATACGCAGTATTTT,CASQRTGLPGDTQYF
-,-,TRBV28,TRBJ2-7,TGTGCCAGCAGTTTGATCCACGAGCAGTACTTC,CASSLIHEQYF
few,-,TRBV6-2/TRBV6-3,TRBJ1-2,TGTGCCAGCAGTTACGGGGCAGGAAACTATGGCTACACCTTC,CASSYGAGNYGYTF
many,-,TRBV18,TRBJ2-5,TGTGCCAGCTCACCATTTTTCGAAGAGACCCAGTACTTC,CASSPFFEETQYF
many,TRBD1,TRBV29-1,TRBJ2-5,TGCAGCGTTGAAACCGGGACAGGACCCGGGTACTTC,CSVETGTGPGYF
-,TRBD2,TRBV7-2,TRBJ2-1,TGTGCCAGCAGCCCGGGACTAGCGGGGGGCCTTAACAATGAGCAGCTCTTC,CASSPGLAGGLNNEQLF